This T cell receptor (beta chain) was profiled in a study of metastatic and nonmetastatic thyroid tumors. TCRdb recomputed clones from the PCR reads via MiXCR. The top ten hold around 20% of the sample, which has 40,000 to 55,000 clones, about 15% seen once. This clone occurred many times. Before thyroid surgery, none of the patients had received any treatment. The V end lost 4 bases, the J end lost 5 bases, and 11 bases lay between the germline ends. Germline V lookup: CDR1 MGHRA, CDR2 YSYEKL. The CDR3 is 14 residues long. This TCR was sampled from a female donor with papillary thyroid cancer or a benign thyroid nodule (not recorded which). Some clones in this sample may be carry-over from other donors' samples. This chain uses TRBV4-1 with TRBJ1-4; D might be TRBD1 (5 bases). The sequenced sample consisted of blood. The CDR3 spells CASSPPGGNEKLFF. CDR3 sequence (DNA): TGCGCCAGCAGCCCTCCCGGGGGGAATGAAAAACTGTTTTTT.